This TCR beta chain was captured by sequencing in a study of blood T cell repertoires in COVID-19. This CDR3 comprises 22 residues. CDR1 and CDR2 (germline): LNHNV, YYDKDF (reference sequence). Enrolled through a virtual design, the participants were between roughly 18 and 100 years of age and came from under 25 US areas. Assignment of participants to cohorts was predicated upon participant-reported clinical history. With regard to this clone: Sequence at one end of the junction differs from germline and may be a read error.

In the study's own analysis: Reference gene primer amplification gave estimated nucleated cell counts. This table comes from immunoSEQ multiplex PCR, and its TCRdb copy is limited to in-frame clones, with some not included. V, J and clone size derive from that table, while D and trimming were established from the DNA sequence. Found here are roughly 200,000 clones, about nine tenths of them singletons; the top ten hold over 3%. The rearrangement joins TRBV15 to TRBJ1-1; 7 bases are a match to TRBD1. The sample comprised PBMCs or T cells enriched from blood (not recorded which). This clonotype originated in a woman aged 40 to 55 with acute COVID-19. The CDR3 spells CATSRESQGGWDRYHMNTEAFF. As DNA, the CDR3 is TGTGCCACCAGCAGAGAATCTCAGGGTGGATGGGACAGATATCACATGAACACTGAGGCTTTCTTT.